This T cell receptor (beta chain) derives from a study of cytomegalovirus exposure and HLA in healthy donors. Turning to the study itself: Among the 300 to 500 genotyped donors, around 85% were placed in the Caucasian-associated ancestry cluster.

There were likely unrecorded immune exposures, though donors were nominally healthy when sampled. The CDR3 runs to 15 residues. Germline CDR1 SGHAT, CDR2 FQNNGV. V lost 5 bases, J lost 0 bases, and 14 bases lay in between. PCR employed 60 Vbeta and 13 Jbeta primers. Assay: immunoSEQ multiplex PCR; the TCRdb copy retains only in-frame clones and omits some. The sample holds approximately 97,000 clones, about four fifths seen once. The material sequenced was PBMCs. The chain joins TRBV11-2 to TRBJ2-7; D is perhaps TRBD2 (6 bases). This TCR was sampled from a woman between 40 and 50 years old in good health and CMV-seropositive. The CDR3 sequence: CASSLGTLSSYEQYF. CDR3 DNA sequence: TGTGCCAGCAGCCTCGGGACTCTTAGCTCCTACGAGCAGTACTTC.